This entry lists 23 T cell receptor beta chains sequenced from one sample in a study of Tregs in tolerant kidney transplant recipients. The table came from immunoSEQ multiplex PCR; TCRdb's copy has only in-frame clones and leaves some out. This table has about 100,000 clones, 90% appearing once. The sequencing here drew on CD4+ T cells from blood, taken before the transplant. The receptors come from a human donor who received a combined kidney and bone marrow transplant.

The J gene is TRBJ1-5, the V gene TRBV19; no definite D call. CDR1 LNHDA and CDR2 SQIVND come from the germline V gene (reference sequence). Trimming shortened V by 6 bases and J by 2 bases, and 11 bases separated the two germline ends. The CDR3 has 14 residues. The CDR3 is CASRPPGGNQPQHF. CDR3 bases: TGTGCCAGTAGACCACCGGGAGGCAATCAGCCCCAGCATTTT.

The chain couples TRBV5-6 to TRBJ2-5; no reliable D call. CDR1 and CDR2 (germline): SGHDT, YYEEEE. There are 13 residues in the CDR3. Trimming left V 0 bases short and J 6 bases short, with 9 bases between. This CDR3 reads CASSLEVSQTQYF. The CDR3 DNA is TGTGCCAGCAGCTTGGAGGTTAGCCAGACCCAGTACTTC.

The CDR3 reads CASSPDTRNTEAFF. DNA for the CDR3: TGTGCCAGCAGCCCGGACACTCGTAACACTGAAGCTTTCTTT. This chain links TRBV6-5 with TRBJ1-1; a weak D match, TRBD1 (5 bases). Trimming removed 6 bases from V and 2 bases from J, with 13 bases in between. The CDR3 runs 14 residues. Per the germline V gene, CDR1 is MNHEY and CDR2 is SVGAGI.

This sequence joins TRBV9 and TRBJ2-3, with 8 nucleotides matching TRBD2. This CDR3 spans 17 amino acids. Trimming at V came to 0 bases and at J to 4 bases, leaving 10 bases not matched to a gene. Germline values: CDR1 SGDLS, CDR2 YYNGEE. The CDR3 reads CASSVESSGWRADTQYF. The DNA for the CDR3 is TGTGCCAGCAGCGTAGAGTCTAGCGGGTGGCGGGCAGATACGCAGTATTTT.

This rearrangement joins TRBV5-1 to TRBJ2-1, with 12 bases matching TRBD1. The CDR3 runs 16 residues. Unmatched junction bases numbered 8, after V lost 4 bases and J lost 6 bases. Germline V lookup: CDR1 SGHRS, CDR2 YFSETQ. The DNA of the CDR3 is TGCGCCAGCAGCCTATCCCCGGGACAGGGGGCCAATGAGCAGTTCTTC. It codes for CASSLSPGQGANEQFF.

This clone was detected once. The chain recombines TRBV7-9 with TRBJ2-1; 15 positions agree with TRBD2. The CDR3 covers 16 residues. Germline lookup yields CDR1 SEHNR and CDR2 FQNEAQ (reference sequence). The V gene end was trimmed by 6 bases and the J gene end by 9 bases; junction bases not matched to a gene: 9. The DNA for the CDR3 is TGTGCCAGCAGTCTTCTCGGACTAGCGGGGGGGGTTGAGCAGTTCTTC. Encoded protein: CASSLLGLAGGVEQFF. Full variable domain (rest looked up from reference TRBV7-9 and TRBJ2-1): DTGVSQNPRHKITKRGQNVTFRCDPISEHNRLYWYRQTLGQGPEFLTYFQNEAQLEKSRLLSDRFSAERPKGSFSTLEIQRTEQGDSAMYLCASSLLGLAGGVEQFFGPGTRLTVL.

The rearrangement uses TRBV28 and TRBJ2-1; the D gene is possibly TRBD1 (6 bases). Germline V gene sequence: CDR1 MDHEN, CDR2 SYDVKM. Trimming removed 5 bases at V and 3 bases at J, with 17 bases between. The CDR3 spans 16 residues. CDR3 DNA sequence: TGTGCCAGCAGTATCACGTTAGGGGGAGACTACAATGAGCAGTTCTTC. This sequence encodes CASSITLGGDYNEQFF.

This rearrangement joins TRBV30 to TRBJ2-2, with TRBD1 identical over 8 bases. The CDR3 runs to 18 residues. V lost 2 bases and J lost 6; bases outside the gene matches: 17. Germline V lookup: CDR1 GTSNPN, CDR2 SVGIG (reference sequence). The CDR3 coding sequence is TGTGCCTGGAGTAAGACATGGACTTTTACAGGGGGGCCCGGGGAGCTGTTTTTT. Translation: CAWSKTWTFTGGPGELFF.

The V call is TRBV18, the J call TRBJ2-3; TRBD2 might be the D (6 bases). CDR3 length: 18 residues. The ends were cut back, 5 bases at V and 2 bases at J, with 23 bases in the middle. From germline, CDR1 is KGHSH and CDR2 LQKENI. The CDR3 reads CASSYDRGIKKLTDTQYF. In DNA form, the CDR3 reads TGTGCCAGCTCATACGACCGGGGGATCAAAAAACTCACAGATACGCAGTATTTT.

The chain has TRBV6-6 and TRBJ1-1; D remains ambiguous. Germline-derived CDR1 and CDR2 are MNHNY and SVGAGI (reference sequence). Trimming shortened V by 0 bases and J by 0 bases, and 5 bases separated the two germline ends. The CDR3 runs to 14 residues. CDR3 amino acids: CASSYSQLNTEAFF. The DNA of the CDR3 is TGTGCCAGCAGTTACTCACAGCTGAACACTGAAGCTTTCTTT.

This clone was counted many times. The chain is built from TRBV18 and TRBJ2-7; TRBD2 aligns across 8 bases. V shed 3 bases, J shed 3 bases, and the junction held 4 bases outside the gene matches. The CDR3 length is 14 residues. Germline values: CDR1 KGHSH, CDR2 LQKENI. This CDR3 reads CASSPDSGNYEQYF. The CDR3 DNA reads TGTGCCAGCTCACCGGATAGCGGGAACTACGAGCAGTACTTC.

The rearrangement joins TRBV28 to TRBJ2-5, with a weak D call TRBD2 (6 bases). Germline V gives CDR1 MDHEN, CDR2 SYDVKM. The CDR3 runs to 13 residues. Trimming stripped 6 bases from V and 10 bases from J, with 18 bases between. The CDR3 is CASSLEERRGQYF. In DNA, the CDR3 is TGTGCCAGCAGCCTAGAGGAGAGGCGGGGCCAGTACTTC.

Written as DNA, the CDR3 is TGTGCCAGCAGTTGGACAGGGGGATATGGCTACACCTTC. Residues: CASSWTGGYGYTF. This chain links TRBV28 with TRBJ1-2, with 10 bases lining up with TRBD1. The CDR3 runs to 13 residues. Unmatched junction bases numbered 1, after V lost 4 bases and J lost 5 bases. Looked up from germline, CDR1 is MDHEN and CDR2 is SYDVKM.

V and J are TRBV9 and TRBJ2-7; 10 bases are shared with TRBD1. Germline CDR1 SGDLS, CDR2 YYNGEE. The V segment lost 7 bases and the J segment 4 bases; nucleotides outside the gene matches: 5. This CDR3 spans 13 amino acids. The CDR3 sequence: CASGRQGAYEQYF. The CDR3 DNA reads TGTGCCAGCGGACGACAGGGGGCATACGAGCAGTACTTC.

The gene calls are TRBV28 and TRBJ1-4, with 7 bases identical to TRBD1. Germline V lookup: CDR1 MDHEN, CDR2 SYDVKM. The CDR3 has 14 residues. With V trimmed by 9 bases and J by 2 bases, 6 bases remained unmatched. CDR3 sequence reads: CASNEGATNEKLFF. CDR3 DNA: TGTGCCAGTAACGAGGGGGCGACTAATGAAAAACTGTTTTTT.

This clone was detected only a few times. The chain has TRBV28 and TRBJ2-7, with a weak D call TRBD2 (5 bases). CDR1 is MDHEN and CDR2 is SYDVKM in the germline V gene. CDR3 length: 11 amino acids. V lost 8 bases and J 3 bases, leaving 8 bases between the germline ends. CDR3 region: CASGGDYEQYF. In nucleotides, the CDR3 is TGTGCCAGCGGAGGTGACTACGAGCAGTACTTC.

The rearrangement links TRBV7-2 to TRBJ2-3; weak D call: TRBD2 (6 bases). With 5 bases removed from V and 4 bases from J, the gap between germline ends came to 16 bases. Germline V gene sequence: CDR1 SGHTA, CDR2 FQGNSA. The CDR3 runs to 15 residues. CDR3 DNA sequence: TGTGCCAGCAGCCTTAGCGGCCAGAGGGCAGATACGCAGTATTTT. This codes for CASSLSGQRADTQYF.

V and J are TRBV5-1 and TRBJ2-7; D possibly corresponds to TRBD2 (7 bases). The germline gives CDR1 SGHRS, CDR2 YFSETQ. This CDR3 is built from 15 residues. Trimming took 0 bases from V and 2 from J, leaving 12 bases between them. The CDR3 is CASSLASGGPYEQYF. The DNA for the CDR3 is TGCGCCAGCAGCTTGGCCTCGGGGGGCCCCTACGAGCAGTACTTC.

The chain joins TRBV9 to TRBJ2-3; 12 nucleotides agree with TRBD1. The V gene end was trimmed by 4 bases and the J gene end by 2 bases; junction bases not matched to a gene: 5. CDR3 length equals 16 residues. Germline V gene lookup returns CDR1 SGDLS and CDR2 YYNGEE. CDR3 region: CASSPPGQGATDTQYF. CDR3 DNA: TGTGCCAGCAGCCCCCCGGGACAGGGGGCCACAGATACGCAGTATTTT. Supplemented by reference TRBV9 and TRBJ2-3, the full variable domain reads DSGVTQTPKHLITATGQRVTLRCSPRSGDLSVYWYQQSLDQGLQFLIQYYNGEERAKGNILERFSAQQFPDLHSELNLSSLELGDSALYFCASSPPGQGATDTQYFGPGTRLTVL.

The sample holds one count of this clone. The gene calls are TRBV27 and TRBJ1-2; the match to TRBD1 covers 9 bases. The ends lost 7 bases at V and 3 bases at J; junction bases unmatched: 15. Germline CDR1 MNHEY, CDR2 SMNVEV (reference sequence). The length of the CDR3 is 17 residues. The DNA of the CDR3 is TGTGCCAGCACCCTGTCGGGGTACAGGGGGCGCGACTATGGCTACACCTTC. Its translation: CASTLSGYRGRDYGYTF.

J is TRBJ1-1 and V is TRBV11-3; no definite D call. The germline V and J ends were trimmed by 3 bases and 1 base, with 6 bases remaining between them. CDR1 and CDR2 (germline): SGHNT, YENEEA. This CDR3 region has 13 residues. The CDR3 sequence: CASSFRGNTEAFF. The CDR3 DNA follows: TGTGCCAGCAGCTTTAGAGGGAACACTGAAGCTTTCTTT.

The rearrangement joins TRBV7-8 to TRBJ1-2, with D possibly matching TRBD1 (5 bases). In germline, CDR1 is SGHVS, CDR2 FQNEAQ. This CDR3 is built from 13 residues. Between the trimmed V and J ends, which lost 2 bases and 7 bases, there was a span of 11 bases. The CDR3, as DNA: TGTGCCAGCAGCTTAAGGGATAGGGGTGGCTACACCTTC. Residues: CASSLRDRGGYTF.

The chain links TRBV4-3 to TRBJ1-2; tentatively, D is TRBD1 (5 bases). CDR3 length equals 13 residues. Germline V CDR1 and CDR2: LGHNA, YSLEER. The V and J ends lost 1 base and 5 bases respectively, with 8 bases between them. CDR3 loop: CASSQGRVYGYTF. CDR3 coding DNA: TGCGCCAGCAGCCAAGGCAGGGTGTATGGCTACACCTTC.